What follows describes a single T cell receptor (beta chain). This clone was found once. Its target antigen remains unknown. Base-call qualities are not available, and no considerably larger clone is one nucleotide away. This entry belongs to a study of blood T cell repertoires in COVID-19 (dated by TCRdb to about 2020). For the study in its entirety: Collaborator samples came from the United States, Italy and Spain and covered acute and convalescent phases of COVID-19. The prospective study material was composed of cDNA or gDNA derived from T cells, B-cell-depleted T cells, or PBMCs. Deeply sampled blood TCRbeta repertoires from subjects exposed to, actively infected with, or recovered from COVID-19 were included in the dataset. A freely available public database, intended as a resource for researchers studying the immune response to SARS-CoV-2, is where the repertoires were released. Samples came from the ongoing ImmuneRACE study (first 160 participants) plus 1,254 subjects from 6 global collaborators. Nearly every sample came with metadata listing a de-identified subject ID, COVID-19 status, age in years and sex. Where available, HLA class I and class II types were taken from metadata supplied by the sample provider and were not determined by assay-based typing.

TCRbeta CDR3 regions were amplified from genomic DNA using the immunoSEQ Assay, a bias-controlled multiplex PCR. As for the original processing: The number of nucleated cells in each sample was estimated by amplification of reference gene primers within the assay. To quantify the absolute abundance of each unique TCRbeta CDR3 rearrangement, sequence reads were collapsed and filtered. Productive Simpson clonality was computed per sample as the square root of Simpson's diversity index over productive rearrangements. The clones in this table, taken by TCRdb from immuneACCESS, are in-frame only. Not every clone is retained; where verified, under half of the shortfall comes from an unresolved V gene, and the cause of the rest is unknown. D and trimming were read from the DNA, whereas the V and J calls and clone size are those reported in that table. Present in this sample are 19,000 or so clones, about 80% of which were seen just once. The leading ten clones occupy over 5% of the sample.

Each collaborating institution followed its own protocols to collect whole blood in K2EDTA tubes. For TCRbeta analysis, collaborators shipped samples in one of three forms: frozen whole blood, isolated PBMCs, or DNA extracted from either of those sample types. Results and caveats for the whole study, not just this receptor: The amount of clinical and demographic metadata varied by source and participant and was provided uncurated.

Based on the germline V gene, the CDR1 and CDR2 sequences are LGHNT and FRNRAP. Including the terminal cysteine and phenylalanine, the CDR3 comprises 13 residues. This entry keeps only the CDR3 DNA: 39 bases, framed from base 1. Clipping removes 4 bases from V and 4 bases from J, with 2 as the unmatched junction base count. This chain is built from TRBV12-5 and TRBJ2-7, with 9 bases matching TRBD1. Sequencing was done on a sample of peripheral blood. The sequence was obtained from a human donor in a cohort sampled during active COVID-19. The DNA sequence follows: TGTGCTAGTGGTTGGACAGGGGTGTACGAGCAGTACTTC. Translated, it gives CASGWTGVYEQYF. The full variable domain, completed from the reference TRBV12-5 and TRBJ2-7 proteins outside the CDR3, reads DARVTQTPRHKVTEMGQEVTMRCQPILGHNTVFWYRQTMMQGLELLAYFRNRAPLDDSGMPKDRFSAEMPDATLATLKIQPSEPRDSAVYFCASGWTGVYEQYFGPGTRLTVT.